These 2 T cell receptor beta chains came from one sample sequenced in a study of T cell clonotyping in hematopoietic cell transplantation. Measured with immunoSEQ multiplex PCR; TCRdb has only the in-frame clones, and not every one. This table holds approximately 7,200 clones, about nine tenths found once. Sequenced here: PBMCs, sampled 30 days after allogeneic stem cell transplant. Receptor source: a female patient in her forties or fifties who had an allogeneic stem cell transplant from an unrelated donor, so the T cells may come from the graft donor. Some clones in this sample may be carry-over from other donors' samples.

This sequence joins TRBV5-8 and TRBJ2-3; TRBD2 agrees at 7 bases. The germline V gene has CDR1 SGHTS and CDR2 YDEGEE. This CDR3 spans 17 amino acids. The trim removed 8 bases at V and 0 bases at J, leaving 15 bases unmatched. CDR3 nucleotides: TGTGCCAGTCCGGATTCTCTAGCGGCGACTAGCACAGATACGCAGTATTTT. Translated, it gives CASPDSLAATSTDTQYF.

This clone occurred once. The chain combines TRBV7-6 with TRBJ2-5; no clear D gene. The CDR3 has 15 residues. The V gene's germline CDR1 is SGHVS and CDR2 FNYEAQ. V lost 4 bases, J lost 1 base, and 13 bases lay in between. CDR3 loop: CASSSTRGRQETQYF. DNA of the CDR3: TGTGCCAGCAGCTCCACCCGTGGGCGCCAAGAGACCCAGTACTTC.